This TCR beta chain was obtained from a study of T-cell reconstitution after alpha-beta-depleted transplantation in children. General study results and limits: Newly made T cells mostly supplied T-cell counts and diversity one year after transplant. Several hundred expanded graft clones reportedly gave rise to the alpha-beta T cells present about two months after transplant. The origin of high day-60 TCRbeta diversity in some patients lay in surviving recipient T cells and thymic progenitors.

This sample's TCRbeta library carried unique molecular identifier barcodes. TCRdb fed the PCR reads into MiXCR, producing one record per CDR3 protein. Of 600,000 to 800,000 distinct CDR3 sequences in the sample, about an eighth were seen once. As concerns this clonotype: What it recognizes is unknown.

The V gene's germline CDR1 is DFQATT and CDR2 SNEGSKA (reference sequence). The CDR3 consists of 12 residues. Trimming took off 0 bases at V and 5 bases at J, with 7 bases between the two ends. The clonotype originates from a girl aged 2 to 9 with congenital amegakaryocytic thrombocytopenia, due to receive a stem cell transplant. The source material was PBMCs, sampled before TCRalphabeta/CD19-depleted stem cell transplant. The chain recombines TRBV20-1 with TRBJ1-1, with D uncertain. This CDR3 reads CSARDDGTEAFF. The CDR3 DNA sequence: TGCAGTGCTAGAGATGACGGGACTGAAGCTTTCTTT.